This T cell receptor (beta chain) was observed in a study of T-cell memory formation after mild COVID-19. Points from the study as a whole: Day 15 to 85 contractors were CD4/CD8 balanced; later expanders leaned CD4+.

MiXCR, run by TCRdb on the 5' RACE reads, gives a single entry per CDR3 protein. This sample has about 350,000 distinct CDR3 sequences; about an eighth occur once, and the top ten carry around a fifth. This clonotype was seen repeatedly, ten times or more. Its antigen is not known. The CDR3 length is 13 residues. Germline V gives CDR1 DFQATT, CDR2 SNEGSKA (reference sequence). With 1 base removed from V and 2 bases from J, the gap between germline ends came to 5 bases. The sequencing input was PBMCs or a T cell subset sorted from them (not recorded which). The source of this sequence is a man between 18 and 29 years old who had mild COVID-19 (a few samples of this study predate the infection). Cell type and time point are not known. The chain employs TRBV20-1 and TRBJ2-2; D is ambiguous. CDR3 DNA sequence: TGCAGTGCTAGAGTTATAAACACCGGGGAGCTGTTTTTT. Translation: CSARVINTGELFF.